The sequence of this TCR beta chain was determined in a study of graft-versus-host responses after intestinal transplantation. V was pared by 0 bases and J by 5 bases, with 10 bases of the junction left unmatched. This CDR3 is built from 16 residues. Germline lookup yields CDR1 SGHRS and CDR2 YFSETQ. As concerns this clone: Antigen unknown.

Profiling relied on immunoSEQ multiplex PCR, and the TCRdb table lists in-frame clones only, not all of them. The profile shows 80,000 to 100,000 clones, roughly 88% of them singletons. The sequence came from a human donor who received an intestinal transplant. The specimen was unstimulated CD4+ T cells sorted from spleen or lymph node cells, collected before intestinal transplant. The chain uses TRBV5-1 and TRBJ2-5; 7 nucleotides agree with TRBD2. This CDR3 reads CASSLGPQARGETQYF. The CDR3 DNA reads as TGCGCCAGCAGCTTGGGCCCTCAGGCGCGGGGGGAGACCCAGTACTTC.